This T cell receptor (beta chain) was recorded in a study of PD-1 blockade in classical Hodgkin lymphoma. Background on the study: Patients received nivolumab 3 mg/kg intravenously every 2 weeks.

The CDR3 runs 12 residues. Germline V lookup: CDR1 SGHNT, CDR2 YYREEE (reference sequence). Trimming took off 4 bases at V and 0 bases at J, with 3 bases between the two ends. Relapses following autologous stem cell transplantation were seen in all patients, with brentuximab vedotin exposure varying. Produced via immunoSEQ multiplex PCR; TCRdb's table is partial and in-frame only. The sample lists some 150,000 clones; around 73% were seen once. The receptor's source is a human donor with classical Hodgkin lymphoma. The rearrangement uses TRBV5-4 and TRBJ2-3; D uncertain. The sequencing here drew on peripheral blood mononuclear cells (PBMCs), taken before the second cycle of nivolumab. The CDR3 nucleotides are TGTGCCAGCAGCGCTAGCACAGATACGCAGTATTTT. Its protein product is CASSASTDTQYF. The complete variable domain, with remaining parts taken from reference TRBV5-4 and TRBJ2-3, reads ETGVTQSPTHLIKTRGQQVTLRCSSQSGHNTVSWYQQALGQGPQFIFQYYREEENGRGNFPPRFSGLQFPNYSSELNVNALELDDSALYLCASSASTDTQYFGPGTRLTVL.